This T cell receptor beta chain comes out of a study of T-cell reconstitution after alpha-beta-depleted transplantation in children. Study-wide points: Surviving thymic progenitors and recipient T cells were the source of high TCRbeta diversity at day 60 in some patients. Once a year had passed after transplant, T-cell counts and diversity came mostly from newly produced T cells. The study reportedly traced alpha-beta T cells about two months after transplant to several hundred expanded graft clones.

Trimming pared 1 base from V and 10 bases from J, leaving 17 bases between. Germline CDR1 and CDR2: MGHRA and YSYEKL. The CDR3 runs to 14 residues. On this clonotype: The antigen is not known.

This sample's TCRbeta library carried unique molecular identifier barcodes. A single record per CDR3 protein comes from TCRdb applying MiXCR to the PCR reads. Among 140,000 or so distinct CDR3 sequences listed, 7.5% to 9% were seen once. The source was PBMCs, mostly from graft donor cells, collected 180 days after TCRalphabeta/CD19-depleted stem cell transplant. The chain joins TRBV4-1 to TRBJ2-7; D is unclear. The sequence derives from a female patient aged 2-9 years who had a stem cell transplant for congenital amegakaryocytic thrombocytopenia, so the T cells may come from the graft donor. CDR3 DNA sequence: TGCGCCAGCAGCCAAGGGCCCGGGTCGGAAGAACAGTACTTC. Encoded protein: CASSQGPGSEEQYF.